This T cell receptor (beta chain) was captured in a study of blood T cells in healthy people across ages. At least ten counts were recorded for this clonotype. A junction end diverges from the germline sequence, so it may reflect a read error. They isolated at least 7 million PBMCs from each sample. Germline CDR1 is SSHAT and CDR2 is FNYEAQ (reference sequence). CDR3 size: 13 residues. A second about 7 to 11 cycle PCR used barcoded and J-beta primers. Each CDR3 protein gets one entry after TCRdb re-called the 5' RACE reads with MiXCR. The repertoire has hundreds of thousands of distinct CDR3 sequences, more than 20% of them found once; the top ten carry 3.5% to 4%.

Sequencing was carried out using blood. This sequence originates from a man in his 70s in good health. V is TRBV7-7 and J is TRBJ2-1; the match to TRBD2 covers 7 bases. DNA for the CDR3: TGTGCTAGCAGCTGGACTAGGAACAATGAGCAGTTCTTC. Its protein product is CASSWTRNNEQFF.